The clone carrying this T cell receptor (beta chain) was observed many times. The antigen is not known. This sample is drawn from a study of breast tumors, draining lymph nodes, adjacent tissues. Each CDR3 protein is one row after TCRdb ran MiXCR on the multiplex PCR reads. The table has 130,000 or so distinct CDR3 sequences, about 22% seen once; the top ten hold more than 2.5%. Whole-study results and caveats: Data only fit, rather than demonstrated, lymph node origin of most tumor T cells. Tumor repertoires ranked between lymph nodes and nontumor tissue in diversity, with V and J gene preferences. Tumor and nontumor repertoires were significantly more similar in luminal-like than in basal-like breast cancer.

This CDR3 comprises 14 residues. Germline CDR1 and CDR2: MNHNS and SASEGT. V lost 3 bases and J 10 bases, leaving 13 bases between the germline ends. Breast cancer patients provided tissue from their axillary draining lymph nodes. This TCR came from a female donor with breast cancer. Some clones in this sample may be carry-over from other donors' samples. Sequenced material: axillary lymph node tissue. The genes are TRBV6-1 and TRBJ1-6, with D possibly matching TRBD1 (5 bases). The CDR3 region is CASSDRLGDSPLHF. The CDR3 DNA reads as TGTGCCAGCAGTGACCGCCTCGGGGACTCACCCCTCCACTTT.